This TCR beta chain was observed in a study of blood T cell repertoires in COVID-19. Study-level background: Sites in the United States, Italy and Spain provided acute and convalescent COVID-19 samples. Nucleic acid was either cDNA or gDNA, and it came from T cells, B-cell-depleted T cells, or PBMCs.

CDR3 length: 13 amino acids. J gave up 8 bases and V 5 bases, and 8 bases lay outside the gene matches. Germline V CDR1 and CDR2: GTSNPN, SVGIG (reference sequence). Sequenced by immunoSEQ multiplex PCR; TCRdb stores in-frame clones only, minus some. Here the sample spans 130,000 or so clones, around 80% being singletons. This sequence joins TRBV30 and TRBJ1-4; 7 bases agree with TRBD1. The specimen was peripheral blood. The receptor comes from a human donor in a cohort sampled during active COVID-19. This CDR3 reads CAWEQGIGEKLFF. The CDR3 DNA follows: TGTGCCTGGGAACAGGGGATAGGCGAAAAACTGTTTTTT.